This T cell receptor (beta chain) was retrieved from a study of blood T cell repertoires in COVID-19. Study background: Samples came from the United States, Italy and Spain, spanning acute and convalescent COVID-19. Sample material is recorded as cDNA or gDNA derived from T cells, B-cell-depleted T cells, or PBMCs.

In the source study's methods: Amplification of reference gene primers was used by the study to estimate nucleated cell counts. Clones were sequenced by immunoSEQ multiplex PCR, and TCRdb holds only the in-frame ones, with some missing. From that table come the V and J calls and clone size; the DNA was used to work out D and trimming. The sample has about 140,000 clones, roughly 89% seen once. Between the trimmed V and J ends, which lost 6 bases and 1 base, there was a span of 10 bases. The germline V gene encodes CDR1 MNHEY and CDR2 SVGEGT. There are 14 residues in the CDR3. Sequenced: peripheral blood. The source is a woman aged 40 to 55 with acute or convalescent COVID-19. The chain carries TRBV6-2 or TRBV6-3 and TRBJ1-5; the D is unclear. CDR3 bases: TGTGCCAGCAGCACGGGTGCGAGCAATCAGCCCCAGCATTTT. It encodes CASSTGASNQPQHF.